One sample yielded the 31 T cell receptor beta chains listed below, sequenced in a study of blood T cells in healthy people across ages (dated by TCRdb to the mid-2010s). Library preparation was by 5' RACE. The sequencing machine was an Illumina HiSeq 2500. A second PCR of about 6 to 11 cycles was performed with a sample-barcoded 5' primer and a J-beta primer mix. Using fastp at Q25 and MiXCR, TCRdb reprocessed the public reads and kept productive beta chains. Identical CDR3 protein sequences are pooled into one entry, listed with their most common genes and DNA. This sample is represented by over 1,500,000 distinct CDR3 sequences; 49% of them were singletons. In total, the top ten clones hold over 2% of the sample. Material for sequencing was blood. These receptors all stem from a woman between 40 and 50 years old in good health.

The chain has TRBV9 and TRBJ2-1; no clear D. This CDR3 comprises 16 residues. With 4 bases removed from V and 6 bases from J, the gap between germline ends came to 20 bases. The V gene's germline CDR1 is SGDLS and CDR2 YYNGEE. The CDR3 sequence: CASSPGPRSLANEQFF. As DNA, the CDR3 is TGTGCCAGCAGCCCTGGCCCCCGGTCGCTGGCCAATGAGCAGTTCTTC.

Only a few counts were recorded for this clonotype. The rearrangement uses TRBV27 and TRBJ2-6; 7 bases fit TRBD1. Germline CDR1 and CDR2: MNHEY and SMNVEV (reference sequence). CDR3 length: 18 amino acids. V lost 3 bases and J lost 0; bases outside the gene matches: 8. CDR3 nucleotide sequence: TGTGCCAGCAGTTTTGGAGGACAGGTTTTCTCTGGGGCCAACGTCCTGACTTTC. It codes for CASSFGGQVFSGANVLTF.

This clonotype was observed a handful of times. The chain joins TRBV4-2 to TRBJ2-1; 7 bases align to TRBD2. The V gene's germline CDR1 is LGHNA and CDR2 YNFKEQ. This CDR3 region has 14 residues. V lost 0 bases and J lost 15; bases outside the gene matches: 11. CDR3 DNA sequence: TGTGCCAGCAGCCAAGAAGTGAAGGCGGGGGAGTTGTTCTTC. Translated: CASSQEVKAGELFF.

A single count supports this clonotype. The chain has TRBV27 and TRBJ2-1; 9 bases are a match to TRBD1. CDR3 size: 15 residues. V shed 4 bases, J shed 6 bases, and the junction held 7 bases outside the gene matches. Per germline, CDR1 MNHEY and CDR2 SMNVEV (reference sequence). The CDR3 DNA reads as TGTGCCAGCAGTTCGACCGGGACAGGGCGCAATGAGCAGTTCTTC. Translating gives CASSSTGTGRNEQFF.

This clonotype was picked up a small number of times. This rearrangement joins TRBV20-1 to TRBJ1-2; the D is unclear. The V end lost 0 bases, the J end lost 6 bases, and 20 bases lay between the germline ends. Germline CDR1 DFQATT, CDR2 SNEGSKA (reference sequence). The CDR3 length is 16 residues. The CDR3 DNA reads as TGCAGTGCTAGAGATCGATGGCGGAGAGTTGGGGATGGCTACACCTTC. Translated, it gives CSARDRWRRVGDGYTF.

The rearrangement uses TRBV7-9 and TRBJ2-7, with 9 bases fitting TRBD1. After removal of 5 bases from V and 6 bases from J, the junction contained 8 bases not matched to a gene. Looked up from germline, CDR1 is SEHNR and CDR2 is FQNEAQ (reference sequence). CDR3 length: 14 residues. The chain's CDR3 is CASSPRTGDSEQYF. Here the CDR3 DNA reads TGTGCCAGCAGCCCACGGACAGGGGACTCCGAGCAGTACTTC.

This chain joins TRBV7-9 and TRBJ2-1, with 7 positions matching TRBD1. Germline CDR1 SEHNR, CDR2 FQNEAQ (reference sequence). V shed 4 bases, J shed 15 bases, and the junction held 9 bases outside the gene matches. The CDR3 loop spans 12 amino acids. CDR3 residues: CASSSDRATSFF. CDR3 nucleotide sequence: TGTGCCAGCAGCTCCGACAGGGCGACTTCGTTCTTC.

This chain joins TRBV3-1 and TRBJ1-1, with D hard to call. This CDR3 has 12 amino acids. Germline V gene lookup returns CDR1 LGHDT and CDR2 YNNKEL (reference sequence). Trimming removed 5 bases from V and 10 bases from J, with 14 bases in between. CDR3 DNA sequence: TGTGCCAGCAGCGAAGGGAGGCAAGGAGCTTTCTTT. This gives the protein CASSEGRQGAFF.

Worth noting for this clonotype: An end of the junction differs from the germline gene, which may be a read error. The V gene is TRBV19, the J gene TRBJ1-4, with TRBD1 as a possible D gene (5 bases). The germline CDR1 and CDR2 sequences are LNHDA and SQIVND (reference sequence). This CDR3 is 15 amino acids long. The CDR3 DNA reads as TGCGCCAGTAGTAAACAGGTGCCAACTAATGAAAAACTGTTTTTT. This gives the protein CASSKQVPTNEKLFF. The full variable domain, completed using reference TRBV19 and TRBJ1-4, is DGGITQSPKYLFRKEGQNVTLSCEQNLNHDAMYWYRQDPGQGLRLIYYSQIVNDFQKGDIAEGYSVSREKKESFPLTVTSAQKNPTAFYLCASSKQVPTNEKLFFGSGTQLSVL.

This clonotype was recorded a few times. The chain uses TRBV6-1 and TRBJ1-5; D gene unclear. Trimming pared 7 bases from V and 0 bases from J, leaving 10 bases between. Per the germline V gene, CDR1 is MNHNS and CDR2 is SASEGT. The CDR3 runs 14 residues. CDR3 coding DNA: TGTGCCAGCATCGGCGGTTATAGCAATCAGCCCCAGCATTTT. Amino acids: CASIGGYSNQPQHF.

This clonotype occurred a few times. The J gene is TRBJ2-1, the V gene TRBV5-5; D is unresolved. The CDR3 consists of 14 residues. Germline CDR1 is SGHKS and CDR2 is YYEKEE (reference sequence). Trimming took off 4 bases at V and 4 bases at J, with 12 bases between the two ends. The CDR3 DNA reads as TGTGCCAGCAGCCTAATGACAAATTACAATGAGCAGTTCTTC. This sequence encodes CASSLMTNYNEQFF.

This clonotype was detected a few times. The J gene is TRBJ1-2, the V gene TRBV29-1; TRBD1 matches 7 bases. CDR1 and CDR2 (germline): SQVTM, ANQGSEA. This CDR3 spans 14 amino acids. J gave up 1 base and V 6 bases, and 8 bases lay outside the gene matches. CDR3 sequence reads: CSVGGQLLNYGYTF. DNA of the CDR3: TGCAGCGTCGGGGGACAGCTACTTAACTATGGCTACACCTTC.

J is TRBJ2-2 and V is TRBV28; D unclear. CDR3 length equals 14 residues. The V end was cut by 7 bases, the J end by 0 bases, with 9 bases between. Germline CDR1 MDHEN, CDR2 SYDVKM. The CDR3 reads CASINGANTGELFF. The DNA of the CDR3 is TGTGCCAGCATAAACGGCGCGAACACCGGGGAGCTGTTTTTT.

This rearrangement joins TRBV10-3 to TRBJ1-2, with D possibly being TRBD1 (5 bases). V lost 6 bases and J lost 3, with 11 bases in between. From germline, CDR1 is ENHRY and CDR2 SYGVKD. There are 13 residues in the CDR3. The CDR3 DNA sequence: TGTGCCATCAGCCCCCAGGGCGACTATGGCTACACCTTC. As protein: CAISPQGDYGYTF.

The chain links TRBV15 to TRBJ1-5; possible D gene TRBD1, 6 bases. This CDR3 contains 15 residues. V lost 0 bases and J lost 10, with 16 bases in between. Germline CDR1 LNHNV, CDR2 YYDKDF (reference sequence). CDR3 DNA sequence: TGTGCCACCAGCAGAGATGGGGACACCATCCGCCCCCAGCATTTT. It codes for CATSRDGDTIRPQHF.

J is TRBJ1-4 and V is TRBV12-3 or TRBV12-4, with a tentative D call TRBD1 (6 bases). Trimming stripped 6 bases from V and 7 bases from J, with 15 bases between. The CDR3 has 14 residues. DNA of the CDR3: TGTGCCAGCAGCTCACAGGGTATAAGTGAAAAACTGTTTTTT. Residues: CASSSQGISEKLFF.

The rearrangement joins TRBV20-1 to TRBJ2-5; D gene uncertain. With 4 bases removed from V and 1 base from J, the gap between germline ends came to 10 bases. There are 13 residues in the CDR3. Germline CDR1 is DFQATT and CDR2 is SNEGSKA (reference sequence). The CDR3 DNA sequence: TGCAGTGCTAATCTCAGGATCCAAGAGACCCAGTACTTC. It is translated as CSANLRIQETQYF.

This clonotype was seen a few times. This chain uses TRBV5-1 with TRBJ2-5; D might be TRBD1 (6 bases). Germline CDR1 reads SGHRS; CDR2 reads YFSETQ. V shed 3 bases and J shed 1 base, with 13 bases lying between them. There are 15 residues in the CDR3. CDR3 sequence reads: CASSSRTASQETQYF. The CDR3 DNA is TGCGCCAGCAGCTCCCGGACAGCGAGCCAAGAGACCCAGTACTTC.

V and J are TRBV11-1 and TRBJ2-3, with 9 bases lining up with TRBD2. Germline loops: CDR1 SGHAT, CDR2 FQDESV (reference sequence). There are 16 residues in the CDR3. With 4 bases clipped from V and 2 bases from J, the junction kept 7 bases outside the gene matches. This CDR3 is CASSSYSGGDTDTQYF. CDR3 coding DNA: TGTGCCAGCAGCTCGTATAGCGGGGGAGACACAGATACGCAGTATTTT.

Only a few counts were recorded for this clonotype. CDR3 residues: CASRITGGREETQYF. CDR3 nucleotide sequence: TGTGCCAGCAGGATTACAGGGGGCAGGGAAGAGACCCAGTACTTC. J is TRBJ2-5 and V is TRBV6-1; 9 bases match TRBD1. Losses at the gene ends were 6 bases for V and 3 bases for J; bases not matched to a gene: 8. Germline V gene lookup returns CDR1 MNHNS and CDR2 SASEGT. CDR3 size: 15 residues.

The rearrangement uses TRBV5-8 and TRBJ2-3; no firm D call. Germline CDR1 is SGHTS and CDR2 is YDEGEE. V was trimmed by 0 bases and J by 2 bases, leaving 13 bases between them. CDR3 length: 16 amino acids. The chain's CDR3 is CASSLGRRGFTDTQYF. The CDR3 nucleotides read TGTGCCAGCAGCTTGGGCCGAAGAGGCTTCACAGATACGCAGTATTTT.

The chain couples TRBV29-1 to TRBJ2-1, with 9 bases fitting TRBD1. Trimming removed 7 bases from V and 12 bases from J; junction bases left unmatched: 22. There are 16 residues in the CDR3. Germline V lookup: CDR1 SQVTM, CDR2 ANQGSEA. CDR3 coding DNA: TGCAGCGCCACGGACAGGGGCTCGCTAGGGGCAAACGGGCAGTTCTTC. Amino acids: CSATDRGSLGANGQFF.

The chain carries TRBV6-2 or TRBV6-3 and TRBJ1-1; D ambiguous. The CDR3 has 12 residues. In germline, CDR1 is MNHEY, CDR2 SVGEGT. Trimming left V 6 bases short and J 3 bases short, with 8 bases between. The CDR3 DNA is TGTGCCAGCAGCCGCGACGACACTGAAGCTTTCTTT. The encoded protein is CASSRDDTEAFF.

The V gene is TRBV4-3, the J gene TRBJ1-4; 9 bases match TRBD1. V was pared by 0 bases and J by 7 bases, with 9 bases of the junction left unmatched. The CDR3 totals 17 residues. Looked up from germline, CDR1 is LGHNA and CDR2 is YSLEER. Written as DNA, the CDR3 is TGCGCCAGCAGCCAAGAGGGGGCGACAGGGGGGAGTGAAAAACTGTTTTTT. Protein sequence: CASSQEGATGGSEKLFF.

The chain is built from TRBV6-2 or TRBV6-3 and TRBJ2-5; D is possibly TRBD1 or TRBD2 (5 bases each). CDR3 length equals 11 residues. V shed 5 bases and J shed 4 bases, with 5 bases lying between them. Germline assignment: CDR1 MNHEY and CDR2 SVGEGT. Here the CDR3 DNA reads TGTGCCAGCAGTGGGACAGAGACCCAGTACTTC. This encodes CASSGTETQYF.

The chain carries TRBV6-2 or TRBV6-3 and TRBJ2-1, with 9 bases lining up with TRBD2. The germline gives CDR1 MNHEY, CDR2 SVGEGT. The trim removed 6 bases at V and 0 bases at J, leaving 6 bases unmatched. The CDR3 consists of 16 residues. The CDR3 nucleotides read TGTGCCAGCAGCCTAGCGGGGTCGAGCTCCTACAATGAGCAGTTCTTC. It yields the protein CASSLAGSSSYNEQFF.

In this sample, this clonotype turned up a few times. The chain has TRBV7-2 and TRBJ2-3, with D perhaps TRBD1 (6 bases). Germline V gene sequence: CDR1 SGHTA, CDR2 FQGNSA. Between the trimmed V and J ends, which lost 6 bases and 2 bases, there was a span of 24 bases. The CDR3 contains 18 residues. This chain's CDR3 is CASSFYRDTMSFTDTQYF. CDR3 DNA: TGTGCCAGCAGTTTTTACCGGGACACCATGTCCTTCACAGATACGCAGTATTTT.

As DNA, the CDR3 is TGCAGTGCTAGCGGGACTAGCGGGGGCCTACCCCGTGAGCAGTTCTTC. Translation: CSASGTSGGLPREQFF. This chain joins TRBV20-1 and TRBJ2-1; 14 bases match TRBD2. This CDR3 has 16 residues. V gave up 3 bases and J gave up 9 bases; unmatched junction bases: 10. Per the germline V gene, CDR1 is DFQATT and CDR2 is SNEGSKA (reference sequence).

J is TRBJ2-7 and V is TRBV27; a possible D gene is TRBD2 (7 bases). Germline V gives CDR1 MNHEY, CDR2 SMNVEV (reference sequence). V lost 3 bases, J lost 3 bases, and 18 bases lay in between. The CDR3 extends over 16 amino acids. The CDR3 region is CASSFLGGGELYEQYF. The DNA of the CDR3 is TGTGCCAGCAGTTTCCTCGGAGGGGGGGAACTCTACGAGCAGTACTTC.

There are a few counts of this clonotype. This chain joins TRBV20-1 and TRBJ2-5, with 11 bases fitting TRBD1. Germline V gene lookup returns CDR1 DFQATT and CDR2 SNEGSKA (reference sequence). This CDR3 is built from 15 residues. Trimming at V came to 5 bases and at J to 7 bases, leaving 12 bases not matched to a gene. CDR3 in amino acids: CSASDGQGAAWTQYF. The CDR3 bases are TGCAGTGCTTCCGACGGACAGGGGGCCGCTTGGACCCAGTACTTC.

The J gene is TRBJ2-3, the V gene TRBV9, with unresolved D. CDR1 is SGDLS and CDR2 is YYNGEE in the germline V gene. This CDR3 has 13 residues. Deletions cut 3 bases from V and 5 bases from J, with 10 bases between. The CDR3 DNA reads TGTGCCAGCAGCGACCCCTTACAAGATACGCAGTATTTT. Translating it yields CASSDPLQDTQYF.